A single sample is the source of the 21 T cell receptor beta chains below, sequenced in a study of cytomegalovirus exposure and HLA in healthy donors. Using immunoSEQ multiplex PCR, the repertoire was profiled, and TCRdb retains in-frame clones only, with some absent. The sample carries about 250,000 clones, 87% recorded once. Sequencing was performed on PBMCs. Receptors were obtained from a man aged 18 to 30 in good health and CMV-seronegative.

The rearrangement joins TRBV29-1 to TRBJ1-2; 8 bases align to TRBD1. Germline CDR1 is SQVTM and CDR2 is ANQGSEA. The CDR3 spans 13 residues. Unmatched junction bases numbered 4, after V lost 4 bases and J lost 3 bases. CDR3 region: CSVGGTGDYGYTF. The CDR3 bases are TGCAGCGTTGGCGGGACAGGTGACTATGGCTACACCTTC.

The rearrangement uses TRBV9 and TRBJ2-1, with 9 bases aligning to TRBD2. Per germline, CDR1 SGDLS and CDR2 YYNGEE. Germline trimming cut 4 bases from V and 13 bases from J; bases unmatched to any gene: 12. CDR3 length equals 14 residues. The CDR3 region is CASSTSRGTSLQFF. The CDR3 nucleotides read TGTGCCAGCAGCACTAGTAGAGGGACTAGCCTACAGTTCTTC.

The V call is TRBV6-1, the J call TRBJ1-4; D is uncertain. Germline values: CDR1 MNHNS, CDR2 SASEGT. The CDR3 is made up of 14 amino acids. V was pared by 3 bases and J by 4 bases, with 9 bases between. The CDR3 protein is CASSDWPINEKLFF. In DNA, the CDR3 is TGTGCCAGCAGTGATTGGCCGATTAATGAAAAACTGTTTTTT.

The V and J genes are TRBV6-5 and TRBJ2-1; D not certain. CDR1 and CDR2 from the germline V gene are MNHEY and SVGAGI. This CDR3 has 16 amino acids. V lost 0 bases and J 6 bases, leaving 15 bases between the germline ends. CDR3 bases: TGTGCCAGCAGTTACTCGGGCGCGAGTCAAAGCAATGAGCAGTTCTTC. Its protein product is CASSYSGASQSNEQFF.

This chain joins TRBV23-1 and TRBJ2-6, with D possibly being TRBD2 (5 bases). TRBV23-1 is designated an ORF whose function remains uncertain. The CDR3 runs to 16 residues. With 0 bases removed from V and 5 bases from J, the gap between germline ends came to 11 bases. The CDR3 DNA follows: TGCGCCAGCAGTCAATCGGGCGGGTTCTGGGCCAACGTCCTGACTTTC. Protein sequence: CASSQSGGFWANVLTF.

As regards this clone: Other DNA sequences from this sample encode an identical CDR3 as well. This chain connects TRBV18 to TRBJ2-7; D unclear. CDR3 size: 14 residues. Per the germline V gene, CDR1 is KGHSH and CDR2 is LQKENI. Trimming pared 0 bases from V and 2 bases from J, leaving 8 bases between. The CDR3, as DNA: TGTGCCAGCTCACCACCCAGCAGGCCCTACGAGCAGTACTTC. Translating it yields CASSPPSRPYEQYF.

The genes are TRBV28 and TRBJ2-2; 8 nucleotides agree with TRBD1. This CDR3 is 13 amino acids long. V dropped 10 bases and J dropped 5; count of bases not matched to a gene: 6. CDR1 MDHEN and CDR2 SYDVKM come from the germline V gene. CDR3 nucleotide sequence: TGTGCCACCAGGACAGGGAGTACCGGGGAGCTGTTTTTT. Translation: CATRTGSTGELFF.

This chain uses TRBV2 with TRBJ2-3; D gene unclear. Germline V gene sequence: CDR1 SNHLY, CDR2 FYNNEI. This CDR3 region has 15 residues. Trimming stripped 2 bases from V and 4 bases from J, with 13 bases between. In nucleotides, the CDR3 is TGTGCCAGCAGTGAAAGGCAGGCCCGATCAGATACGCAGTATTTT. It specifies CASSERQARSDTQYF.

This CDR3 reads CAWSINYNEQFF. The CDR3, as DNA: TGTGCCTGGAGTATCAACTACAATGAGCAGTTCTTC. V is TRBV30 and J is TRBJ2-1; D unclear. Germline CDR1 is GTSNPN and CDR2 is SVGIG (reference sequence). This CDR3 region has 12 residues. The V end lost 2 bases, the J end lost 3 bases, and 5 bases lay between the germline ends. Using reference TRBV30 and TRBJ2-1 for the parts outside the CDR3, the full variable domain is SQTIHQWPATLVQPVGSPLSLECTVEGTSNPNLYWYRQAAGRGLQLLFYSVGIGQISSEVPQNLSASRPQDRQFILSSKKLLLSDSGFYLCAWSINYNEQFFGPGTRLTVL.

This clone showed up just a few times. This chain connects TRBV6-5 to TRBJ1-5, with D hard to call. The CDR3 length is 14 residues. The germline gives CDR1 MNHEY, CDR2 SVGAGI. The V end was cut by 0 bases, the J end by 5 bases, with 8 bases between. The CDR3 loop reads CASSYSGGDQPQHF. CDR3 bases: TGTGCCAGCAGTTACTCGGGAGGCGATCAGCCCCAGCATTTT.

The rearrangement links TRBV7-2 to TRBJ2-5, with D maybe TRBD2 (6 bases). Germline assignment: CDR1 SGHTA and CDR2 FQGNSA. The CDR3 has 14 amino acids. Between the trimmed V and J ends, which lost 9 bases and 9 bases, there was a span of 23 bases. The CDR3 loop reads CASKTSIGAGAQYF. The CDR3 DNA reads TGTGCCAGTAAGACTAGTATAGGGGCTGGGGCCCAGTACTTC.

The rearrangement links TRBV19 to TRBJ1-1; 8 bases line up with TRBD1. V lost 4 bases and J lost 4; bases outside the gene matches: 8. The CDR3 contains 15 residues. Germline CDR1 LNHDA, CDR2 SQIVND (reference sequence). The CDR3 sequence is CASSTPRTGSTEAFF. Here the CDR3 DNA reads TGTGCCAGTAGTACACCCAGGACAGGGAGCACTGAAGCTTTCTTT.

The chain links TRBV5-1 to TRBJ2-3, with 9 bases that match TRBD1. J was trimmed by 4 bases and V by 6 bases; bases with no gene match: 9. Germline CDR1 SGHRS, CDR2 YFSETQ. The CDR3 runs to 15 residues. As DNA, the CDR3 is TGCGCCAGCAAGATGGGGACAGGGAGAGCAGATACGCAGTATTTT. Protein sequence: CASKMGTGRADTQYF. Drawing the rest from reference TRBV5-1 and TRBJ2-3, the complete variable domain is KAGVTQTPRYLIKTRGQQVTLSCSPISGHRSVSWYQQTPGQGLQFLFEYFSETQRNKGNFPGRFSGRQFSNSRSEMNVSTLELGDSALYLCASKMGTGRADTQYFGPGTRLTVL.

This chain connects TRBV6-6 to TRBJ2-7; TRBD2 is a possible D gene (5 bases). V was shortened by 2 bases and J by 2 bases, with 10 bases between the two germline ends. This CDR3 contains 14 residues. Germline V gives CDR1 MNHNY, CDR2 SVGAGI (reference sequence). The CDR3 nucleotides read TGTGCCAGCAGTTACGCGGGTAATGCCTACGAGCAGTACTTC. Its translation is CASSYAGNAYEQYF.

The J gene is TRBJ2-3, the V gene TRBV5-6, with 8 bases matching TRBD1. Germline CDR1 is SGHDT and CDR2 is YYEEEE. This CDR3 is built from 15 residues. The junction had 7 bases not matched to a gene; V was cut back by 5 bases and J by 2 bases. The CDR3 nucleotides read TGTGCCAGCAGGCGACAGGGGTCAAACACAGATACGCAGTATTTT. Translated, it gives CASRRQGSNTDTQYF.

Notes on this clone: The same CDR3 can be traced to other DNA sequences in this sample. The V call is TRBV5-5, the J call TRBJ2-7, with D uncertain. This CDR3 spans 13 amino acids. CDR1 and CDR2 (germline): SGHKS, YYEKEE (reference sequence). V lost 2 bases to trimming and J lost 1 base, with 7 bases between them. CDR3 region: CASSFGVSYEQYF. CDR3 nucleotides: TGTGCCAGCAGCTTCGGTGTATCCTACGAGCAGTACTTC.

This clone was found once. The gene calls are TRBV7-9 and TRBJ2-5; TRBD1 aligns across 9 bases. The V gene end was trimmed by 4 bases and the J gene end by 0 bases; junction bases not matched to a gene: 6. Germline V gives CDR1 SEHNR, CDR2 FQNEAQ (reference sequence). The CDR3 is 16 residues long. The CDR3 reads CASSSHRDRDQETQYF. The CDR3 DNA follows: TGTGCCAGCAGCTCACACCGGGACAGGGACCAAGAGACCCAGTACTTC.

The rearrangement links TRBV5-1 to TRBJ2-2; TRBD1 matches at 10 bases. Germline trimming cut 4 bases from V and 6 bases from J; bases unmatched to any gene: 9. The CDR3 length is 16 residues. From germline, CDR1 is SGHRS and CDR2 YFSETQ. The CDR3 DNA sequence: TGCGCCAGCAGCGCGGGGGACAGGGGAGGACCCGGGGAGCTGTTTTTT. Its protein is CASSAGDRGGPGELFF.

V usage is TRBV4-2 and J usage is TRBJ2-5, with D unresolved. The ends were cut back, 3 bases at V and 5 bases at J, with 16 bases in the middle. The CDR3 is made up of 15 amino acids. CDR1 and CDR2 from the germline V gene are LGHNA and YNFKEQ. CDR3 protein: CASSQRFGERETQYF. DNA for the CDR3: TGTGCCAGCAGCCAGCGGTTCGGAGAGAGGGAGACCCAGTACTTC.

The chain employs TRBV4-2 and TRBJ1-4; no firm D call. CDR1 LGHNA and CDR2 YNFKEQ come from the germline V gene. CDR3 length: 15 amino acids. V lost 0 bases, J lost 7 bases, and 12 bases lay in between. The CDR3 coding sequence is TGTGCCAGCAGCCAAGATCTGGCATCGGGTGAAAAACTGTTTTTT. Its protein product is CASSQDLASGEKLFF.

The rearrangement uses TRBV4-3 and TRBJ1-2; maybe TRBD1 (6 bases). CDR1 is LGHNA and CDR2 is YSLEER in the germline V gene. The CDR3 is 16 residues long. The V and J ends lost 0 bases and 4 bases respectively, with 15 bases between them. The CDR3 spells CASSQDRGGSIYGYTF. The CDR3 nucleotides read TGCGCCAGCAGCCAAGATCGTGGGGGCTCTATCTATGGCTACACCTTC.